A selection of T cell receptor beta chains follows, all from one sample in a study of cytomegalovirus exposure and HLA in healthy donors. Method: immunoSEQ multiplex PCR; TCRdb's copy keeps in-frame clones and lacks some. This sample has about 150,000 clones, with roughly 80% found just once. Source material: PBMCs. The receptors come from a woman aged 40 to 50 in good health and CMV-seronegative. Both conserved end residues are part of each CDR3. The D gene is left open where the match is weak. Where a row states a size, it is once, few, many or the class of an expanded clone; other rows omit it.

TGTGCCAGCAGTTACTCGGGCTCTGGCAATTCACCCCTCCACTTT,CASSYSGSGNSPLHF,once,.,TRBV6-5,TRBJ1-6,15
TGTGCCATCAGTGAGAACGGACGTAAGGGGTACACTGAAGCTTTCTTT,CAISENGRKGYTEAFF,.,.,TRBV10-3,TRBJ1-1,16
TGTGCCTGGAGTGTTGAAGGGAGTATGGGAAATGAGCAGTTCTTC,CAWSVEGSMGNEQFF,.,.,TRBV30,TRBJ2-1,15
TGTGCCAGCAGCCCCGGCGGGACAGGATCTGAAAAACTGTTTTTT,CASSPGGTGSEKLFF,.,TRBD1,TRBV5-8,TRBJ1-4,15
TGCGCCAGCAGCCAAGCCCAGGGTCTTAACTATGGCTACACCTTC,CASSQAQGLNYGYTF,.,.,TRBV4-1,TRBJ1-2,15
TGTGCCAGCAGCTTCGGACTAGCGGACATCTACAATGAGCAGTTCTTC,CASSFGLADIYNEQFF,.,TRBD2,TRBV28,TRBJ2-1,16
TGTGCCAGCAGCCGGGACAGGGGTGGCAATCAGCCCCAGCATTTT,CASSRDRGGNQPQHF,.,TRBD1,TRBV6-5,TRBJ1-5,15
TGTGCCAGCACCATGGGGGCCACAGATACGCAGTATTTT,CASTMGATDTQYF,.,.,TRBV19,TRBJ2-3,13
TGCGCCAGCAGCGGGGGCGCACAAGGATACGAGCAGTACTTC,CASSGGAQGYEQYF,.,.,TRBV5-1,TRBJ2-7,14
TGCGCCAGCAGTGAGTTCTTACCAGCGACGGATACCACAGATACGCAGTATTTT,CASSEFLPATDTTDTQYF,.,.,TRBV10-1,TRBJ2-3,18
TGTGCCAGTAGTATAGATCAAGAGGGGGCCGTATTCGGACTGTTTTTT,CASSIDQEGAVFGLFF,.,TRBD1,TRBV19,TRBJ1-4,16
TGTGCCAGCTCACCCCTGGACAGGGCCTCCTACAATGAGCAGTTCTTC,CASSPLDRASYNEQFF,.,TRBD1,TRBV18,TRBJ2-1,16
TGTGCCAGCAGTGAAGCGCAGGGGTGGACTAATGAAAAACTGTTTTTT,CASSEAQGWTNEKLFF,.,.,TRBV6-1,TRBJ1-4,16
TGTGCCAGCAGTGAGGGGGGTTCCTACGAGCAGTACTTC,CASSEGGSYEQYF,.,.,TRBV6-1,TRBJ2-7,13
TGTGCCAGCAGTTACTCGACTGAACAAACTGAAGCTTTCTTT,CASSYSTEQTEAFF,.,.,TRBV6-6,TRBJ1-1,14
TGCGCCAGCAGTCCACCGGGACAGGGCCCGAATGAGCAGTTCTTC,CASSPPGQGPNEQFF,.,TRBD1,TRBV10-1,TRBJ2-1,15
TGTGCCAGCAGTGTTCGGCAGGGGCCCCCTAGCAATCAGCCCCAGCATTTT,CASSVRQGPPSNQPQHF,.,.,TRBV2,TRBJ1-5,17
TGTGCCAGCAGTTATAACAGGGGGGGATATGGCTACACCTTC,CASSYNRGGYGYTF,once,TRBD1,TRBV6-1,TRBJ1-2,14
TGTGCCAGCAGTCAACTTAGGGGGGGAGCTAACTATGGCTACACCTTC,CASSQLRGGANYGYTF,few,.,TRBV6-6,TRBJ1-2,16
TGTGCCAGCAGTGGCTTCGAGGAGCAGTACTTC,CASSGFEEQYF,few,.,TRBV2,TRBJ2-7,11
TGTGCCAGCAGCTTACCTCACTTGGGGACTAGCGGGGGTCTTGCGTCCTACAATGAGCAGTTCTTC,CASSLPHLGTSGGLASYNEQFF,.,TRBD2,TRBV7-3,TRBJ2-1,22
TGTGCCAGCAGCGGGACAGGGGTAGATACGCAGTATTTT,CASSGTGVDTQYF,.,TRBD1,TRBV5-8,TRBJ2-3,13
TGTGCCAGCAGCAAGAACGGGACTCGGAACACCGGGGAGCTGTTTTTT,CASSKNGTRNTGELFF,.,.,TRBV21-1,TRBJ2-2,16
TGTGTCAGCAGTTTCCAGGGTGGGAACTATGGCTACACCTTC,CVSSFQGGNYGYTF,once,.,TRBV28,TRBJ1-2,14
TGTGCCAGCAGTTTAGACAGGGGGTTGGTAGGGACTGAAGCTTTCTTT,CASSLDRGLVGTEAFF,few,TRBD1,TRBV27,TRBJ1-1,16
TGTGCCAGCAGCTTAGATGGACACGGGAACACTGAAGCTTTCTTT,CASSLDGHGNTEAFF,.,.,TRBV11-3,TRBJ1-1,15
TGTGCCAGCAGGAAGAACAGGGGGATAAGGAGCTATGGCTACACCTTC,CASRKNRGIRSYGYTF,.,TRBD1,TRBV5-8,TRBJ1-2,16
TGTGCCAGCAGTTACTCGTGGGGGGAGGAAAGTCAGCCCCAGCATTTT,CASSYSWGEESQPQHF,.,.,TRBV6-5,TRBJ1-5,16
TGTGCCAGCAGCTTAGGGCTAAGGGGCCCCCTAGGTGACGAGCAGTACTTC,CASSLGLRGPLGDEQYF,.,.,TRBV11-2,TRBJ2-7,17
TGTGCCAGCAGCGACCACGATCGAGCGGGGGGATACGAGCAGTACTTC,CASSDHDRAGGYEQYF,.,TRBD2,TRBV2,TRBJ2-7,16
TGTGCCAGCAGCGGGACTAGCGGGAGTTTTGTCGGGTCCTACGAGCAGTACTTC,CASSGTSGSFVGSYEQYF,.,TRBD2,TRBV5-6,TRBJ2-7,18
TGTGCCAGCAGCCTCGACAGGGCTGGGGCAGATACGCAGTATTTT,CASSLDRAGADTQYF,.,TRBD1,TRBV28,TRBJ2-3,15